These 2 T cell receptor beta chains were all obtained from the same sample, sequenced in a study of human CD8 memory T cell subsets. TCR beta was sequenced from UMI-tagged 5' RACE libraries. TCRdb re-called the 5' RACE reads and catalogs CDR3 proteins one per entry, DNA excluded. The table for this sample gives over 8,000 distinct CDR3 sequences. Sample: CD8+ stem-like memory T cells (TSCM and TCM) sorted from PBMCs. Subset indicated: stem-like memory CD8 T cells (TSTEM), CCR7+ PD-1- TIGIT-. Every receptor here comes from a human donor in good health.

The chain carries TRBV10-3 and TRBJ1-1. This CDR3 is built from 16 residues. CDR1 ENHRY and CDR2 SYGVKD come from the germline V gene. CDR3 loop: CAISDLREGSPTEAFF.

The chain joins TRBV5-1 to TRBJ1-2; TCRdb indicates TRBD1, and absent DNA this call remains unverified. This CDR3 is built from 15 residues. The germline V gene encodes CDR1 SGHRS and CDR2 YFSETQ. CDR3 protein: CASSSTGTAIDGYTF.